This T cell receptor (beta chain) comes out of a study of blood T cell repertoires in COVID-19. This CDR3 is built from 15 residues. CDR1 and CDR2 from the germline V gene are MRHNA and SNTAGT. After removal of 5 bases from V and 0 bases from J, the junction contained 2 bases not matched to a gene. Here immunoSEQ multiplex PCR was the method, and the copy in TCRdb shows in-frame clones only, minus some. Of 150,000 to 200,000 clones in the sample, more than 85% are singletons; the top ten hold roughly 2%. This TCR was sampled from a man aged 65-85 years with active or convalescent COVID-19. Sequencing used peripheral blood. The rearrangement links TRBV6-4 to TRBJ2-2; the match to TRBD2 covers 8 bases. The CDR3 DNA sequence: TGTGCCAGCAGTCGACTAGCGTCGAACACCGGGGAGCTGTTTTTT. Translated: CASSRLASNTGELFF.